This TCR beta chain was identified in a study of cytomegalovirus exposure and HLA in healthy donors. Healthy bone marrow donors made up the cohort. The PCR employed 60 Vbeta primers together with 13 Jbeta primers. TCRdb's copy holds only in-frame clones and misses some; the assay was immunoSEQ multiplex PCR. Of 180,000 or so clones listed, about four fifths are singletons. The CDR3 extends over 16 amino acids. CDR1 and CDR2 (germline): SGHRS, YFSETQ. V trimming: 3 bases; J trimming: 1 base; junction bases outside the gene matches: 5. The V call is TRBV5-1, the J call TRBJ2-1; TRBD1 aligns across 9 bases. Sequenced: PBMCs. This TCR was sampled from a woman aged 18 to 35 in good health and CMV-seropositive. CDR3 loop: CASSSGTGISYNEQFF. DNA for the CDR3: TGCGCCAGCAGCTCCGGGACAGGGATATCCTACAATGAGCAGTTCTTC.